This T cell receptor beta chain came from a study of cytomegalovirus exposure and HLA in healthy donors. Worth noting for this clone: The target antigen is unknown.

The V gene end was trimmed by 8 bases and the J gene end by 11 bases; junction bases not matched to a gene: 7. Germline-derived CDR1 and CDR2 are ENHRY and SYGVKD. The CDR3 is 13 amino acids. With 60 Vbeta and 13 Jbeta primers, the PCR was carried out. Assay: immunoSEQ multiplex PCR; the TCRdb copy retains only in-frame clones and omits some. The sample carries about 200,000 clones, less than 85% recorded once. Points from the study as a whole: TCR sequences were mostly rare, though some public TCRs occurred in many donors. 16,951 TCR beta sequences were associated with HLA alleles at 0.05 false discovery rate in a later analysis.

The TCR comes from a young man in good health and CMV-seronegative. This chain connects TRBV10-3 to TRBJ2-3; TRBD2 aligns across 13 bases. The material sequenced was PBMCs. CDR3 amino acids: CAIGTSGTREQYF. The CDR3 DNA sequence: TGTGCCATCGGGACTAGCGGGACCAGAGAGCAGTATTTT.